The subject of this entry is one TCR beta chain. Its antigen is not known. The sample comes from a study of T cell responses to AZD1222 COVID-19 vaccine. Overall study findings and caveats: Baseline seropositivity occurred in only 5 to 7 AZD1222 recipients. Clonal diversity may have been underestimated in mostly white British donors. Sampling captured repertoires only after the peak T cell response.

Profiling relied on immunoSEQ multiplex PCR, and the TCRdb table lists in-frame clones only, not all of them. Seen here are 95,000 to 120,000 clones, roughly 88% observed once, and the top ten hold almost 6.5%. Here the sequenced sample was peripheral blood, taken 28 days after the second AZD1222 dose. The TCR was taken from an adult who received the AZD1222 COVID-19 vaccine.

The CDR3 region is CAITGTGGTDTQYF. CDR3 sequence (DNA): TGTGCCATCACCGGGACAGGAGGCACAGATACGCAGTATTTT. The chain recombines TRBV10-3 with TRBJ2-3; 8 nucleotides agree with TRBD1. The trim removed 7 bases at V and 1 base at J, leaving 4 bases unmatched. Germline V gives CDR1 ENHRY, CDR2 SYGVKD. The CDR3 contains 14 residues.